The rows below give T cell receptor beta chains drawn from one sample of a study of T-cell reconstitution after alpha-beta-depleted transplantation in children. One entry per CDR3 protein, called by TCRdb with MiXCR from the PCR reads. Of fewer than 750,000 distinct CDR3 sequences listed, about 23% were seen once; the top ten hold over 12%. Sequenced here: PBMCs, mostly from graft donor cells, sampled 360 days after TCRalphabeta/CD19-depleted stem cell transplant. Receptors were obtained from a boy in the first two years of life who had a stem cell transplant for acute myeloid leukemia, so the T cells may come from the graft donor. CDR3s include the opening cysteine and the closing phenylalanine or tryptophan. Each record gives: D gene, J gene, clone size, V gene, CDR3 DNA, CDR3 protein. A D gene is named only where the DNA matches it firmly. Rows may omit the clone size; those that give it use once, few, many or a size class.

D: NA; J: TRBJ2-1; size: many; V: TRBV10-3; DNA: TGTGCCATCAGTGGGGAACAGGGAGGCGAGCAGTTCTTC; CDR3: CAISGEQGGEQFF
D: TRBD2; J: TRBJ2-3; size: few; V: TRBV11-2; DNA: TGTGCCAGCAGCCCCCTACAAGCGGGGGGGCTGGGAGATACGCAGTATTTT; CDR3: CASSPLQAGGLGDTQYF
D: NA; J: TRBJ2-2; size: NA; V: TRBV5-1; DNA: TGCGCCAGCAGCTTGGCCACAGGGTTCGGCGGGGAGCTGTTTTTT; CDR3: CASSLATGFGGELFF
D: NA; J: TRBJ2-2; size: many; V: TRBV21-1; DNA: TGTGCCAGCAGCAAAGACGACGATGTGAGCCGGGAGCTGTTTTTT; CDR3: CASSKDDDVSRELFF
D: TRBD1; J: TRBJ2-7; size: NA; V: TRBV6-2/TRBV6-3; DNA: TGTGCCAGCAGTTACGGGGCGACAGGGGGAAGGTCTGACGAGCAGTACTTC; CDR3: CASSYGATGGRSDEQYF
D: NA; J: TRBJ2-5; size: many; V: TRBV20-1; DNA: TGCAGTGCTAGACCCCAAACGGCCGGAGAGACCCAGTACTTC; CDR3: CSARPQTAGETQYF
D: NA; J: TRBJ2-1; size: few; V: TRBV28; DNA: TGTGCCAGCAGTTCTGGGGGGTCGAGAGTAAATGAGCAGTTCTTC; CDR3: CASSSGGSRVNEQFF
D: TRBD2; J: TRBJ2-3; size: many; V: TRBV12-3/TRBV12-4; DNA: TGTGCCAGCAGTGTAGGACTAGGGGCAGATACGCAGTATTTT; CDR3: CASSVGLGADTQYF
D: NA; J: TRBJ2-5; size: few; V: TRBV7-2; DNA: TGTGCCAGCAGGCCACCGGGACCACTAAGAGCCCAGTACTTC; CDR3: CASRPPGPLRAQYF
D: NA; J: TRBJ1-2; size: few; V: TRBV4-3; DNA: TGCGCCAGCAGCCAAGATCGGGGAGGGACTAACTATGGCTACACCTTC; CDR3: CASSQDRGGTNYGYTF
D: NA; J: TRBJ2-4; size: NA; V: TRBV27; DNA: TGTGCCAGCAGTTTTACCGCCCAAAACATTCAGTACTTC; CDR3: CASSFTAQNIQYF
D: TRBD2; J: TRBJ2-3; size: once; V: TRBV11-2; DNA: TGTGCCAGCAGTCCAACTAGCGGGGGGGCCGTTCAGACAGATACGCAGTATTTT; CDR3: CASSPTSGGAVQTDTQYF
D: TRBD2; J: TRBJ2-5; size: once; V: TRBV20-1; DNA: TGCAGTGCTAGAGTGTTAGCGGGGGTCCAAGAGACCCAGTACTTC; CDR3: CSARVLAGVQETQYF
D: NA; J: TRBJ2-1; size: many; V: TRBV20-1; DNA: TGCAGTGCTAGCCCTGGAAGGCGTCAATACAATGAGCAGTTCTTC; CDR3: CSASPGRRQYNEQFF